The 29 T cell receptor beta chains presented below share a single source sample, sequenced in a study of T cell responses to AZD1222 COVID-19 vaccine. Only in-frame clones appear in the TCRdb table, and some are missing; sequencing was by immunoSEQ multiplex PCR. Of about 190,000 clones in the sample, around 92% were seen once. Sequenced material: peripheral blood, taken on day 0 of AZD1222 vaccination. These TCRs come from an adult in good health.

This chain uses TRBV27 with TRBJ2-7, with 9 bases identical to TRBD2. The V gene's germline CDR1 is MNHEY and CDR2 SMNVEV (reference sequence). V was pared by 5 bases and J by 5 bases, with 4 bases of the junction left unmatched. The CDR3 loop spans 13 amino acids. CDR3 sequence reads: CASSLAGMDEQYF. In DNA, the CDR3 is TGTGCCAGCAGTCTAGCGGGAATGGACGAGCAGTACTTC.

The CDR3 loop reads CASNQRGTYEQYF. The CDR3 region has the DNA TGTGCCAGCAACCAAAGGGGCACCTACGAGCAGTACTTC. The J gene is TRBJ2-7, the V gene TRBV19; weak D call: TRBD1 (5 bases). The CDR3 consists of 13 residues. The V end was cut by 9 bases, the J end by 2 bases, with 14 bases between. Germline values: CDR1 LNHDA, CDR2 SQIVND (reference sequence).

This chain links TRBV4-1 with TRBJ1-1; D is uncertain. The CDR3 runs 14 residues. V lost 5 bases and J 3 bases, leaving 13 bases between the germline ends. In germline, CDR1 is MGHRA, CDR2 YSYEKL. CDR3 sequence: CASSEPQIDTEAFF. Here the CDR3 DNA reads TGCGCCAGCAGCGAACCACAGATAGACACTGAAGCTTTCTTT.

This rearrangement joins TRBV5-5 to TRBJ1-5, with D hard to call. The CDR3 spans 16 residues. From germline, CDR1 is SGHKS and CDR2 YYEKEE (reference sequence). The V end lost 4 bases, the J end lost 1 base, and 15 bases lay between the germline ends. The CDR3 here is CASSPSSFWSNQPQHF. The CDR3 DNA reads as TGTGCCAGCAGCCCATCGTCATTCTGGAGCAATCAGCCCCAGCATTTT. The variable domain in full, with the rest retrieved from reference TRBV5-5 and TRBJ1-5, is DAGVTQSPTHLIKTRGQQVTLRCSPISGHKSVSWYQQVLGQGPQFIFQYYEKEERGRGNFPDRFSARQFPNYSSELNVNALLLGDSALYLCASSPSSFWSNQPQHFGDGTRLSIL.

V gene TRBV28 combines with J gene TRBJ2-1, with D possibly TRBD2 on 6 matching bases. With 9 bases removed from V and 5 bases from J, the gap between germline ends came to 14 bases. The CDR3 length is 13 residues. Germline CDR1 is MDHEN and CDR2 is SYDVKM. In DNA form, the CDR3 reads TGTGCCAGTGAAAGGACTAACAACAATGAGCAGTTCTTC. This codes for CASERTNNNEQFF. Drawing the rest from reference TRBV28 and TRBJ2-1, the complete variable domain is DVKVTQSSRYLVKRTGEKVFLECVQDMDHENMFWYRQDPGLGLRLIYFSYDVKMKEKGDIPEGYSVSREKKERFSLILESASTNQTSMYLCASERTNNNEQFFGPGTRLTVL.

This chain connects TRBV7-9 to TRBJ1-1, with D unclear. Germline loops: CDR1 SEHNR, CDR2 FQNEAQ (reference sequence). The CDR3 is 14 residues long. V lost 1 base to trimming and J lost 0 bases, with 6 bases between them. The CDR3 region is CASSLGPLNTEAFF. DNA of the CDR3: TGTGCCAGCAGCTTAGGGCCGCTGAACACTGAAGCTTTCTTT.

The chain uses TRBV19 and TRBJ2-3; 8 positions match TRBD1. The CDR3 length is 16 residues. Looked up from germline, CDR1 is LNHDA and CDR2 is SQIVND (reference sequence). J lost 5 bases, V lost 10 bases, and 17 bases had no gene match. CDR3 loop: CATLRPTGVTVDTQYF. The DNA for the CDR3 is TGTGCCACTTTACGACCGACAGGGGTCACAGTAGATACGCAGTATTTT.

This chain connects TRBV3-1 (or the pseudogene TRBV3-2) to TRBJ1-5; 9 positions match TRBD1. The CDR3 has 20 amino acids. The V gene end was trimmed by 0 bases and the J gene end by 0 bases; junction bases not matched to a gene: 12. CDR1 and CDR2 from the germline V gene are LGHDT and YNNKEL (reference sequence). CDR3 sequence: CASSQDKRGQGPISNQPQHF. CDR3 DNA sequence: TGTGCCAGCAGCCAAGATAAACGCGGACAGGGGCCCATTAGCAATCAGCCCCAGCATTTT.

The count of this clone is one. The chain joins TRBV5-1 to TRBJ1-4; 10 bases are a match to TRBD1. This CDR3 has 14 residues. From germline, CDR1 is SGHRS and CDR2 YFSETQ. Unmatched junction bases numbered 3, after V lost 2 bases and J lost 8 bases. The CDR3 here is CASSFGTGVEKLFF. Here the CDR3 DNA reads TGCGCCAGCAGCTTTGGGACAGGGGTGGAAAAACTGTTTTTT.

CDR3: CSVNVKGLNTEAFF. The CDR3 DNA reads as TGCAGCGTTAACGTGAAGGGGTTGAACACTGAAGCTTTCTTT. The rearrangement uses TRBV29-1 and TRBJ1-1; TRBD1 is a possible D gene (5 bases). The CDR3 consists of 14 residues. Germline V gives CDR1 SQVTM, CDR2 ANQGSEA. V shed 5 bases and J shed 0 bases, with 13 bases lying between them.

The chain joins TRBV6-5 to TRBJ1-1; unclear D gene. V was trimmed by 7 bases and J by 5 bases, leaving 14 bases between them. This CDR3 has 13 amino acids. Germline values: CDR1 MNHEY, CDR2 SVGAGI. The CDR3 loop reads CASKMEGWTEAFF. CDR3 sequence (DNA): TGTGCCAGCAAGATGGAGGGTTGGACTGAAGCTTTCTTT.

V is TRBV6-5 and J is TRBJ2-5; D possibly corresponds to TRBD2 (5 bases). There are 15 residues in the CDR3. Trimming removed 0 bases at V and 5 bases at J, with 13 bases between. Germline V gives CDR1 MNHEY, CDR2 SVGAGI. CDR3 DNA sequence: TGTGCCAGCAGTTACTCGGGGAGTTTTAAGGAGACCCAGTACTTC. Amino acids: CASSYSGSFKETQYF.

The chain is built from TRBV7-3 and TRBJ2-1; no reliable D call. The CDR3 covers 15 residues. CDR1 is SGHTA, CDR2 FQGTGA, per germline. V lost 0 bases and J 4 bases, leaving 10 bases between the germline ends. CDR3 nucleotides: TGTGCCAGCAGCTTAACGAAGGCTAGTTACAATGAGCAGTTCTTC. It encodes CASSLTKASYNEQFF.

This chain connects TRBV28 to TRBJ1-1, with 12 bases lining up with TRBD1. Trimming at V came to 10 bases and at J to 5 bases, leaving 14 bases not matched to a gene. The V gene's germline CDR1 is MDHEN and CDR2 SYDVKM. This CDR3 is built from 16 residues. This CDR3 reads CATTYTGTGGRTEAFF. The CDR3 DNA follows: TGTGCCACCACCTATACCGGGACAGGGGGCCGGACTGAAGCTTTCTTT.

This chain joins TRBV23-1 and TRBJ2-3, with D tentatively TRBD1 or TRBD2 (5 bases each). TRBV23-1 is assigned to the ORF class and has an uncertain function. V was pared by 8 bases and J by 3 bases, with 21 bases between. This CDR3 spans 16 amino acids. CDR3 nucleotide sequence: TGCGCCAGCCCCGGGACCTCGAACTTGGGTACAGATACGCAGTATTTT. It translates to CASPGTSNLGTDTQYF.

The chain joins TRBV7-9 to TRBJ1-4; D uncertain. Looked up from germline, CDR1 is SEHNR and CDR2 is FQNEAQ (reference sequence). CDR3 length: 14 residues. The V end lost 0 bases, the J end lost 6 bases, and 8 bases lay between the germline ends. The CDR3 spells CASSLAPSDEKLFF. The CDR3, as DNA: TGTGCCAGCAGCTTAGCCCCTTCGGATGAAAAACTGTTTTTT. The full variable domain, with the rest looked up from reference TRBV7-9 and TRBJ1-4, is DTGVSQNPRHKITKRGQNVTFRCDPISEHNRLYWYRQTLGQGPEFLTYFQNEAQLEKSRLLSDRFSAERPKGSFSTLEIQRTEQGDSAMYLCASSLAPSDEKLFFGSGTQLSVL.

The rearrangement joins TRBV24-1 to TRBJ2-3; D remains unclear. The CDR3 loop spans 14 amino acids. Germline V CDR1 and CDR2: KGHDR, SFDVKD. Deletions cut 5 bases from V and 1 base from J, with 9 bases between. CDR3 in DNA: TGTGCCACCAGTGCGCGACAACGCACAGATACGCAGTATTTT. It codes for CATSARQRTDTQYF.

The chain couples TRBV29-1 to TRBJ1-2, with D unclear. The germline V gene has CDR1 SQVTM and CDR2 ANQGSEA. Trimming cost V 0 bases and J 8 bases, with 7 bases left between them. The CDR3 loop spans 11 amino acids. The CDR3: CSVEEGSGYTF. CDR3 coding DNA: TGCAGCGTTGAAGAGGGATCCGGCTACACCTTC.

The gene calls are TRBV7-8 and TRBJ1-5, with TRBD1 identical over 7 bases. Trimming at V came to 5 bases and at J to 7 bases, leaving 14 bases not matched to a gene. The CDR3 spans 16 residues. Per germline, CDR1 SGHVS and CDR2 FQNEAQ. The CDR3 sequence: CASSPDRAPFRQPQHF. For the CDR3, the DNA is TGTGCCAGCAGCCCAGACAGGGCCCCTTTTCGGCAGCCCCAGCATTTT.

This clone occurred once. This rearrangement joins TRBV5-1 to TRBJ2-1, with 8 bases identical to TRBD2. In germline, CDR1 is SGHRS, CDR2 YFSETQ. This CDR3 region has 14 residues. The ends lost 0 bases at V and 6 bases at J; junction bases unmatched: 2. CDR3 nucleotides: TGCGCCAGCAGCTTGGCACTAGCGGCCAATGAGCAGTTCTTC. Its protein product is CASSLALAANEQFF.

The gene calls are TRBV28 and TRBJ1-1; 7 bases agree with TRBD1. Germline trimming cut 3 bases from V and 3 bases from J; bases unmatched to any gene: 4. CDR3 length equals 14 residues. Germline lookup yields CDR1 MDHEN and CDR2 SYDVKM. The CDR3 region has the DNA TGTGCCAGCAGTTTGGGACAGTCCGACACTGAAGCTTTCTTT. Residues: CASSLGQSDTEAFF.

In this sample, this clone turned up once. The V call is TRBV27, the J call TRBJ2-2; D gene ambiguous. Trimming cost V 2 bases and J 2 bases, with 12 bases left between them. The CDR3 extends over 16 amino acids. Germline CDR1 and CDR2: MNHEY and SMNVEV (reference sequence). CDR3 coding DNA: TGTGCCAGCAGTTTACGAGCGTCCTTCAACACCGGGGAGCTGTTTTTT. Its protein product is CASSLRASFNTGELFF.

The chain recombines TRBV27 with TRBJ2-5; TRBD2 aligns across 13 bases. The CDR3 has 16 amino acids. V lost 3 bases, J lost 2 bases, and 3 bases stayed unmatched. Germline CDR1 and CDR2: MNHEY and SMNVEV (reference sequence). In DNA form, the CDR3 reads TGTGCCAGCAGTTTGTCACTAGCGGGAGGGCAAGAGACCCAGTACTTC. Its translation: CASSLSLAGGQETQYF.

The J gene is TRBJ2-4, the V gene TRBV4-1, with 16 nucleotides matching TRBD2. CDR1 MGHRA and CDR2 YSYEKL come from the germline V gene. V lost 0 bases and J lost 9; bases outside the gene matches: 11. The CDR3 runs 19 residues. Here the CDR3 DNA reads TGCGCCAGCAGCCAAGAGCGAACGGGACTAGCGGGAGGGCGTATCATTCAGTACTTC. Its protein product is CASSQERTGLAGGRIIQYF.

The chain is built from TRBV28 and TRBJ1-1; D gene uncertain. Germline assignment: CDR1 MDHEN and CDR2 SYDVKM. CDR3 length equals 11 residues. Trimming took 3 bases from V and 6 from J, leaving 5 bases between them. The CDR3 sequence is CASSFRSEAFF. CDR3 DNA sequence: TGTGCCAGCAGTTTTAGGTCTGAAGCTTTCTTT.

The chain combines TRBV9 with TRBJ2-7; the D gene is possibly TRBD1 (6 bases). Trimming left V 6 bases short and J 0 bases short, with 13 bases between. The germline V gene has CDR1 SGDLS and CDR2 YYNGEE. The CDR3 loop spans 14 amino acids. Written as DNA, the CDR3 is TGTGCCAGCAACCCAGGACAGAGCTCCTACGAGCAGTACTTC. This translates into CASNPGQSSYEQYF.

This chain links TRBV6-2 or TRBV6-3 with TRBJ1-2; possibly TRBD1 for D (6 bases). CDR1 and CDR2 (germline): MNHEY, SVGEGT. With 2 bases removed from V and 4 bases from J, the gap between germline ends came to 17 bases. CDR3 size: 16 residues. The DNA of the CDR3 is TGTGCCAGCAGTTACCTTGGGACACAGTTGAGCTATGGCTACACCTTC. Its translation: CASSYLGTQLSYGYTF.

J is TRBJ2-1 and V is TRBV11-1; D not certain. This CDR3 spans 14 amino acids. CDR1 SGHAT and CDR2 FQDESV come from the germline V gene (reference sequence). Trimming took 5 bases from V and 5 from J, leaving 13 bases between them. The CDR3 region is CASSQLAVDNEQFF. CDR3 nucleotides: TGTGCCAGCAGCCAGCTTGCGGTCGACAATGAGCAGTTCTTC.

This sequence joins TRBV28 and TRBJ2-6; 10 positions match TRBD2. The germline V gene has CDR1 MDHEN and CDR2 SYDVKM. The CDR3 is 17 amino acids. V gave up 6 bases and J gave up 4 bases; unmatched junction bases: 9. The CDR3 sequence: CASSRVAGGSGANVLTF. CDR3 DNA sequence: TGTGCCAGCAGCCGAGTAGCGGGAGGCTCAGGGGCCAACGTCCTGACTTTC. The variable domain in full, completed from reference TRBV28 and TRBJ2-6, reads DVKVTQSSRYLVKRTGEKVFLECVQDMDHENMFWYRQDPGLGLRLIYFSYDVKMKEKGDIPEGYSVSREKKERFSLILESASTNQTSMYLCASSRVAGGSGANVLTFGAGSRLTVL.